This record concerns one TCR beta chain sequence. The CDR3 has 17 amino acids. The table came from immunoSEQ multiplex PCR; TCRdb's copy has only in-frame clones and leaves some out. The sample includes roughly 35,000 clones, 80% of them seen just once. This specimen comes from a study of blood T cell repertoires in COVID-19. Study overall: The study drew acute and convalescent COVID-19 samples from the United States, Italy and Spain.

The sequence came from an older man with acute or convalescent COVID-19. Specimen: peripheral blood. The chain combines TRBV21-1 with TRBJ2-2; TRBD1 is the table's D call and was not checked against the DNA. TRBV21-1 has pseudogene status. The CDR3 nucleotides are TGTGCCATCACCGGGACAGAGCCTTGGCCGAACACCGGGGAGCTGTTTTTT. As protein: CAITGTEPWPNTGELFF.